The sequence of this T cell receptor beta chain was determined in a study of blood T cell repertoires in COVID-19. At the level of the study: The United States, Italy and Spain supplied acute and convalescent COVID-19 samples. Sample material is recorded as cDNA or gDNA derived from T cells, B-cell-depleted T cells, or PBMCs.

Original processing methods: Nucleated cell counts were estimated from reference gene primer amplification. Clones were sequenced by immunoSEQ multiplex PCR, and TCRdb holds only the in-frame ones, with some missing. Clone size and the V and J calls come from that table; the DNA yielded D and trimming. Of tens of thousands of clones in the sample, over 75% were seen once. This TCR came from an older man in a cohort sampled during active COVID-19. The specimen sequenced was peripheral blood.

CDR3 nucleotide sequence: TGTGCCAGCAGCTTAGATTTCCCGGGTTACGAGCAGTACTTC. Its translation is CASSLDFPGYEQYF. The chain joins TRBV11-2 to TRBJ2-7; D gene uncertain. The V end was cut by 0 bases, the J end by 4 bases, with 10 bases between. The CDR3 loop spans 14 amino acids. The V gene's germline CDR1 is SGHAT and CDR2 FQNNGV.